This note documents a single T cell receptor (beta chain) sequence. Its antigen is still unknown. This sample stems from a study of a mutant IDH1 vaccine in newly diagnosed glioma. As for the study in general: Investigators started vaccination 4-6 weeks after radiotherapy alone, or with temozolomide cycles. The therapy given earlier, which was standard therapy, consisted of radiotherapy, temozolomide, or both, and most of the patients received both.

The CDR3 runs to 16 residues. Germline V gene lookup returns CDR1 LGHNA and CDR2 YSLEER. V lost 2 bases, J lost 2 bases, and 13 bases lay in between. Only in-frame clones appear in the TCRdb table, and some are missing; sequencing was by immunoSEQ multiplex PCR. The table includes 30,000 to 40,000 clones, about nine tenths detected once. Time point defined: week 47, end of study. What each vaccine dose contained was 300 ug of mutant IDH1 20-mer peptide, accompanied by topical imiquimod. The receptor's source is a woman between 40 and 50 years old with glioma. The sample in question was PBMCs, obtained from a glioma patient whose treatment included an IDH1 peptide vaccine. The genes are TRBV4-3 and TRBJ2-1; D might be TRBD2 (5 bases). CDR3 sequence (DNA): TGCGCCAGCAGCCAAAGACCGCGGGCTACCTACAATGAGCAGTTCTTC. It codes for CASSQRPRATYNEQFF.